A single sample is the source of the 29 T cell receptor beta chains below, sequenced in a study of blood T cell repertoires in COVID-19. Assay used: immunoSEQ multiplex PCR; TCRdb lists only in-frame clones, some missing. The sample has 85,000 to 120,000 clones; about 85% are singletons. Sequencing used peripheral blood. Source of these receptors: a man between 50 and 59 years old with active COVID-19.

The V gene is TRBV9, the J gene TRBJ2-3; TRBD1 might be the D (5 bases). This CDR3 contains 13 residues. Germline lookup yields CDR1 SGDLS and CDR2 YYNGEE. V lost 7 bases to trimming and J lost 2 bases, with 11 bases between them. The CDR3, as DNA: TGTGCCAGCGGCAGGGAACCCACAGATACGCAGTATTTT. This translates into CASGREPTDTQYF.

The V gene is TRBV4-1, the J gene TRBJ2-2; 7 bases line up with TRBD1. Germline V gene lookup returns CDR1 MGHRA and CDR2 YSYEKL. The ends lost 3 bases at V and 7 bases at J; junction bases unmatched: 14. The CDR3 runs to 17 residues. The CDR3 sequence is CASSQTVFIQGNGELFF. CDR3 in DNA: TGCGCCAGCAGCCAGACGGTATTCATACAGGGGAACGGGGAGCTGTTTTTT.

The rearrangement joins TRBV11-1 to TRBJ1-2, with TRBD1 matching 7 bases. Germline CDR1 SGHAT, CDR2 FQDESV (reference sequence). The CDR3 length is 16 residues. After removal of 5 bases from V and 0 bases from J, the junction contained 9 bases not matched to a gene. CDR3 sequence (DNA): TGTGCCAGCAGCAAAGACAGGGACCCATCTAACTATGGCTACACCTTC. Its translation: CASSKDRDPSNYGYTF.

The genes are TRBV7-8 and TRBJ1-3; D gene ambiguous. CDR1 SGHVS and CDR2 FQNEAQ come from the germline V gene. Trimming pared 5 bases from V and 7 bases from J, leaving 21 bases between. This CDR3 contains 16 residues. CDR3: CASSRSGSVHLNTIYF. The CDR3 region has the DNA TGTGCCAGCAGCCGCTCGGGATCAGTGCACTTGAACACCATATATTTT. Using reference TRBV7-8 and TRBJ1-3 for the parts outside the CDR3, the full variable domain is GAGVSQSPRYKVAKRGQDVALRCDPISGHVSLFWYQQALGQGPEFLTYFQNEAQLDKSGLPSDRFFAERPEGSVSTLKIQRTQQEDSAVYLCASSRSGSVHLNTIYFGEGSWLTVV.

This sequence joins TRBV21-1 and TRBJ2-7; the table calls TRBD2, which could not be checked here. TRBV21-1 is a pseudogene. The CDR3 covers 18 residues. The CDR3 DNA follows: TGTGCCAGCAGCAAAGTCTCGACCGGGGGTCTTAGCTCCTACGAGCAGTACTTC. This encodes CASSKVSTGGLSSYEQYF.

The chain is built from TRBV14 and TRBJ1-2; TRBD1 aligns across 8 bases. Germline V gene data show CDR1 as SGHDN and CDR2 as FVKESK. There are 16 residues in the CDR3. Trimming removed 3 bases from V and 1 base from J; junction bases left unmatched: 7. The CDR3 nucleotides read TGTGCCAGCAGCCATGACACAGGGGGATTTAACTATGGCTACACCTTC. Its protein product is CASSHDTGGFNYGYTF.

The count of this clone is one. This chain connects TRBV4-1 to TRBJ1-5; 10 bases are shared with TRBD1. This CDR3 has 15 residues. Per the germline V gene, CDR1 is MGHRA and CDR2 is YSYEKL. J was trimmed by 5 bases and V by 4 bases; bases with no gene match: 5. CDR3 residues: CASSRTGGTDQPQHF. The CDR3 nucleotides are TGCGCCAGCAGCCGGACAGGGGGGACCGATCAGCCCCAGCATTTT.

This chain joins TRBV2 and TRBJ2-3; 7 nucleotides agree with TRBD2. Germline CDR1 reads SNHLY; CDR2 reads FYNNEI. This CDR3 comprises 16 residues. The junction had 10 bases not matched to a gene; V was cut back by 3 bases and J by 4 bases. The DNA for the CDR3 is TGTGCCAGCAGTGACTGGCTAGCGGAGCCGTCAGATACGCAGTATTTT. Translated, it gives CASSDWLAEPSDTQYF. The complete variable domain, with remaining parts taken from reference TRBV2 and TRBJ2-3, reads EPEVTQTPSHQVTQMGQEVILRCVPISNHLYFYWYRQILGQKVEFLVSFYNNEISEKSEIFDDQFSVERPDGSNFTLKIRSTKLEDSAMYFCASSDWLAEPSDTQYFGPGTRLTVL.

Written as DNA, the CDR3 is TGCAGTGCTAGTGCGGGGGACTCCTACGAGCAGTACTTC. Amino acids: CSASAGDSYEQYF. This chain links TRBV20-1 with TRBJ2-7; TRBD2 aligns across 7 bases. The V and J ends lost 3 bases and 0 bases, in that order; junction bases with no gene match: 2. The germline V gene encodes CDR1 DFQATT and CDR2 SNEGSKA (reference sequence). CDR3 length equals 13 residues.

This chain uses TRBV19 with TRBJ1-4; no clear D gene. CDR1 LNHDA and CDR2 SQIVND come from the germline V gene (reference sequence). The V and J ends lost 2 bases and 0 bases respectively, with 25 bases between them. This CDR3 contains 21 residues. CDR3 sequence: CASSISGGGSLPFATNEKLFF. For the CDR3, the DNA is TGTGCCAGTAGTATATCGGGTGGAGGGAGTCTTCCTTTCGCAACTAATGAAAAACTGTTTTTT.

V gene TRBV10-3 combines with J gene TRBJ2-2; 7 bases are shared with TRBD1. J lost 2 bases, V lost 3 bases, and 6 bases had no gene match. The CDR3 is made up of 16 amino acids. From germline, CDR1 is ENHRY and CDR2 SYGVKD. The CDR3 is CAISDFDRVNTGELFF. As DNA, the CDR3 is TGTGCCATCAGTGATTTCGACAGGGTTAACACCGGGGAGCTGTTTTTT.

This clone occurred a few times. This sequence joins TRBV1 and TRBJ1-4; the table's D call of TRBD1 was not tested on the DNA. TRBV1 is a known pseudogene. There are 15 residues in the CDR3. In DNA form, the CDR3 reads TGCACCAGCAGCCGTTGGACAGGGTGGAATGAAAAACTGTTTTTT. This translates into CTSSRWTGWNEKLFF.

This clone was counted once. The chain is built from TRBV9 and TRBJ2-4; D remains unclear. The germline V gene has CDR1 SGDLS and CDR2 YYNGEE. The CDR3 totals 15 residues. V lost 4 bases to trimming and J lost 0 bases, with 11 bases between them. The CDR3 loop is CASSPDGRAKNIQYF. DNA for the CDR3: TGTGCCAGCAGCCCCGATGGCAGAGCCAAAAACATTCAGTACTTC.

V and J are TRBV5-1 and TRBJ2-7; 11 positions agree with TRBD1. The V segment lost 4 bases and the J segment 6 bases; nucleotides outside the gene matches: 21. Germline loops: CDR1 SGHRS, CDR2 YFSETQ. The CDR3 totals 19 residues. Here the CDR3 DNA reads TGCGCCAGCAGCGTTGGGCGGGCCGGGACAGGGGGGCTTGGGTCCGAGCAGTACTTC. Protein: CASSVGRAGTGGLGSEQYF.

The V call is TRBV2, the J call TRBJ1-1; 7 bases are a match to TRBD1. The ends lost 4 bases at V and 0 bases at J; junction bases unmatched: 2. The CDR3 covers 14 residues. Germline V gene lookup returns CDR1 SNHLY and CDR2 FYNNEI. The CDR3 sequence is CASSGGQLNTEAFF. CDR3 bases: TGTGCCAGCAGTGGGGGACAGTTGAACACTGAAGCTTTCTTT.

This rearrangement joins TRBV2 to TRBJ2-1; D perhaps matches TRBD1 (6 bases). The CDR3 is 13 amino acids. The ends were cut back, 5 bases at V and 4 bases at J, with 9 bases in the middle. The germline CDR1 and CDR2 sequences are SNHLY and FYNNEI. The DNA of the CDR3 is TGTGCCAGCAGTAGAGGACAGTACAATGAGCAGTTCTTC. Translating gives CASSRGQYNEQFF.

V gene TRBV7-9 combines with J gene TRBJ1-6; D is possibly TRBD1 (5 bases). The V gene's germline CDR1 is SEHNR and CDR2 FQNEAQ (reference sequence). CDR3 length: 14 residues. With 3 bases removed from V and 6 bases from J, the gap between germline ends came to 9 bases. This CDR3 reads CASSLTESNSPLHF. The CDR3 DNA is TGTGCCAGCAGCTTGACAGAGAGTAATTCACCCCTCCACTTT.

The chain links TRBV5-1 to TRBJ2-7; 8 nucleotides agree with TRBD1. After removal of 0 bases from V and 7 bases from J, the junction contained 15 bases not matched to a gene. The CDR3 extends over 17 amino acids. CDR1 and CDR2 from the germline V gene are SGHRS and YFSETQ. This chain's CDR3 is CASSLDYPTTGAREQYF. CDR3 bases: TGCGCCAGCAGCTTGGATTACCCCACGACAGGGGCTAGGGAGCAGTACTTC.

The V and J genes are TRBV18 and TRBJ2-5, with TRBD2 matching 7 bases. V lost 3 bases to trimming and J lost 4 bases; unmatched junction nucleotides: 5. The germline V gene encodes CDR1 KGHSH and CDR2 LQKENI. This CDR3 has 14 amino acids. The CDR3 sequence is CASSPSGRGETQYF. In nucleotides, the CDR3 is TGTGCCAGCTCACCTTCGGGGAGGGGAGAGACCCAGTACTTC.

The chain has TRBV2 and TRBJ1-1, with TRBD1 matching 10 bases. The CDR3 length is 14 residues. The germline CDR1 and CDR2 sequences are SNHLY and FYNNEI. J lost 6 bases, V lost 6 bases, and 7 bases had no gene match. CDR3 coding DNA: TGTGCCAGCAGAGGACAGGGGGACGGCGCTGAAGCTTTCTTT. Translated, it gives CASRGQGDGAEAFF.

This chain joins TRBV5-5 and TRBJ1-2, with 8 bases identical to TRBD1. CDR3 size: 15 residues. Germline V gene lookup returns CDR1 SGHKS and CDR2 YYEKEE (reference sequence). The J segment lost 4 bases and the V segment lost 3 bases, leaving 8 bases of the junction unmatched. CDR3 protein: CASSSSQGGAYGYTF. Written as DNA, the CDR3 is TGTGCCAGCAGCTCCTCACAGGGGGGAGCCTATGGCTACACCTTC.

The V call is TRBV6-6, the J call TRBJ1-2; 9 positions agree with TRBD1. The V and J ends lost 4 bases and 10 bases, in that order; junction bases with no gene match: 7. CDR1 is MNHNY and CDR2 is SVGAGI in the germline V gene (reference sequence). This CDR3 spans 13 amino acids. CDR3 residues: CASSSGTGTDYTF. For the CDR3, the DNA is TGTGCCAGCAGTTCCGGGACAGGGACAGACTACACCTTC.

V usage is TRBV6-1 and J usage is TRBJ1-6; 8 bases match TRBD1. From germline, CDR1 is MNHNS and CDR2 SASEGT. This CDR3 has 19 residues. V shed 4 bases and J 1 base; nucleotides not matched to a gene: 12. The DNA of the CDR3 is TGTGCCAGCAGTGGAAAACAGGGACAGGCAAGGTCCTATAATTCACCCCTCCACTTT. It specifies CASSGKQGQARSYNSPLHF.

The CDR3 DNA reads TGTGCCAGCAGACTAAGGGGTGGCACTGAAGCTTTCTTT. Its protein product is CASRLRGGTEAFF. The gene calls are TRBV7-2 and TRBJ1-1, with D maybe TRBD1 (5 bases). Germline V lookup: CDR1 SGHTA, CDR2 FQGNSA. V shed 6 bases and J shed 4 bases, with 12 bases lying between them. The CDR3 extends over 13 amino acids.

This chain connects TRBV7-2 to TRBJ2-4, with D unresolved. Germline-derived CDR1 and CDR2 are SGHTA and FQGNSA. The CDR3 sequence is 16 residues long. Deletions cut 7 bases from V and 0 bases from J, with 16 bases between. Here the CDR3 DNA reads TGTGCCAGCACCCAAGACCCGACACTAGCCAAAAACATTCAGTACTTC. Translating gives CASTQDPTLAKNIQYF.

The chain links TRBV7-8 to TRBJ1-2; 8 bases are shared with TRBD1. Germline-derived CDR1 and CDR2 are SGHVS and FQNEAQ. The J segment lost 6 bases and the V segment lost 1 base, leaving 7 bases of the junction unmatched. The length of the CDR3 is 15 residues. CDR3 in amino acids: CASSLVATGGHGYTF. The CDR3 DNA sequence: TGTGCCAGCAGCTTAGTGGCCACAGGGGGTCATGGCTACACCTTC.

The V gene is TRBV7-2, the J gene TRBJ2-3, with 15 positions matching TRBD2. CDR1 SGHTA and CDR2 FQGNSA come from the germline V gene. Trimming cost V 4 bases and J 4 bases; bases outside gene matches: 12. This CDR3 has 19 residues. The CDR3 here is CASSYLTWTSGGASDTQYF. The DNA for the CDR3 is TGTGCCAGCAGCTACCTAACATGGACTAGCGGGGGGGCGTCAGATACGCAGTATTTT.

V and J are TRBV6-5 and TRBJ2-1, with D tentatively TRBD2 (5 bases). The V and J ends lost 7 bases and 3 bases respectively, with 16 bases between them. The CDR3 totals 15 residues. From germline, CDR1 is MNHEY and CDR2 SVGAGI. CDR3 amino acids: CASKQVEAIYNEQFF. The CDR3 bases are TGTGCCAGCAAGCAGGTGGAGGCGATCTACAATGAGCAGTTCTTC.

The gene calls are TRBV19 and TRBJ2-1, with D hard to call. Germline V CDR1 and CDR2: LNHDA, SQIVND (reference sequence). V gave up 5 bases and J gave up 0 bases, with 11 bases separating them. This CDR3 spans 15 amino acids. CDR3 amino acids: CASSDLSSSYNEQFF. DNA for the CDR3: TGTGCCAGTAGTGACTTATCGAGCTCCTACAATGAGCAGTTCTTC.